Following are 8 T cell receptor beta chains from one sample sequenced in a study of long-term antiretroviral therapy in people with HIV. Version v3.0 of the immunoSEQ assay ran at survey level. Using immunoSEQ multiplex PCR, the repertoire was profiled, and TCRdb retains in-frame clones only, with some absent. The sample has about 35,000 clones, approximately 72% seen once. The source was unsorted PBMCs, collected 3 years after starting antiretroviral therapy. All receptors come from a man in his fifties with HIV.

The chain is built from TRBV5-1 and TRBJ2-3; TRBD1 aligns across 7 bases. The CDR3 totals 14 residues. In germline, CDR1 is SGHRS, CDR2 YFSETQ. V trimming: 4 bases; J trimming: 4 bases; junction bases outside the gene matches: 6. The CDR3: CASSLGQVSDTQYF. The DNA for the CDR3 is TGCGCCAGCAGCCTCGGACAGGTCTCAGATACGCAGTATTTT. Full variable domain (outside the CDR3, taken from reference TRBV5-1 and TRBJ2-3): KAGVTQTPRYLIKTRGQQVTLSCSPISGHRSVSWYQQTPGQGLQFLFEYFSETQRNKGNFPGRFSGRQFSNSRSEMNVSTLELGDSALYLCASSLGQVSDTQYFGPGTRLTVL.

This chain connects TRBV4-3 to TRBJ1-3, with a possible D match to TRBD1 (5 bases). The CDR3 totals 13 residues. Germline CDR1 and CDR2: LGHNA and YSLEER. V lost 0 bases, J lost 9 bases, and 9 bases lay in between. The CDR3 here is CASSQDRDATIYF. The CDR3 DNA sequence: TGCGCCAGCAGCCAAGATCGGGACGCCACCATATATTTT.

The chain recombines TRBV7-2 with TRBJ2-2; 7 nucleotides line up with TRBD2. V lost 2 bases to trimming and J lost 4 bases; unmatched junction nucleotides: 7. The CDR3 has 16 amino acids. Germline V gene lookup returns CDR1 SGHTA and CDR2 FQGNSA. CDR3 protein: CASSLNGQRGTGELFF. Written as DNA, the CDR3 is TGTGCCAGCAGCTTAAATGGGCAGCGGGGCACCGGGGAGCTGTTTTTT.

The rearrangement links TRBV27 to TRBJ2-2; D is unclear. The germline V gene has CDR1 MNHEY and CDR2 SMNVEV (reference sequence). Between the trimmed V and J ends, which lost 7 bases and 6 bases, there was a span of 15 bases. This CDR3 is built from 14 residues. As DNA, the CDR3 is TGTGCCAGCACCCTAAGATCCGGCGCCGGGGAGCTGTTTTTT. Amino acids: CASTLRSGAGELFF.

V and J are TRBV5-4 and TRBJ2-1, with no clear D. The V gene lost 4 bases and the J gene lost 8 bases, with 10 bases spanning the gap. The CDR3 extends over 12 amino acids. Germline V gives CDR1 SGHNT, CDR2 YYREEE (reference sequence). The CDR3 nucleotides read TGTGCCAGCAGCCCCGGCAAAGATGAGCAGTTCTTC. It yields the protein CASSPGKDEQFF.

The chain joins TRBV7-2 to TRBJ2-1; weak D call: TRBD2 (6 bases). CDR3 length equals 14 residues. Germline V gene lookup returns CDR1 SGHTA and CDR2 FQGNSA. The ends were cut back, 1 base at V and 7 bases at J, with 11 bases in the middle. The CDR3: CASSLGRRANEQFF. The CDR3 DNA reads TGTGCCAGCAGCTTAGGACGGAGGGCAAATGAGCAGTTCTTC.

The chain couples TRBV14 to TRBJ2-3; 16 bases fit TRBD2. CDR3 length: 18 residues. Looked up from germline, CDR1 is SGHDN and CDR2 is FVKESK. Trimming cost V 2 bases and J 3 bases; bases outside gene matches: 5. The CDR3 region has the DNA TGTGCCAGCAGCCAAACTCCGGGACTAGCGGGGGGGACAGATACGCAGTATTTT. It specifies CASSQTPGLAGGTDTQYF.

This CDR3 reads CASSPRWGADTQYF. The CDR3 nucleotides read TGTGCCAGCAGCCCCCGTTGGGGGGCGGATACGCAGTATTTT. The chain joins TRBV7-2 to TRBJ2-3; D may correspond to TRBD1 or TRBD2 (6 bases each). Trimming stripped 5 bases from V and 6 bases from J, with 15 bases between. The germline V gene has CDR1 SGHTA and CDR2 FQGNSA. The CDR3 has 14 amino acids.